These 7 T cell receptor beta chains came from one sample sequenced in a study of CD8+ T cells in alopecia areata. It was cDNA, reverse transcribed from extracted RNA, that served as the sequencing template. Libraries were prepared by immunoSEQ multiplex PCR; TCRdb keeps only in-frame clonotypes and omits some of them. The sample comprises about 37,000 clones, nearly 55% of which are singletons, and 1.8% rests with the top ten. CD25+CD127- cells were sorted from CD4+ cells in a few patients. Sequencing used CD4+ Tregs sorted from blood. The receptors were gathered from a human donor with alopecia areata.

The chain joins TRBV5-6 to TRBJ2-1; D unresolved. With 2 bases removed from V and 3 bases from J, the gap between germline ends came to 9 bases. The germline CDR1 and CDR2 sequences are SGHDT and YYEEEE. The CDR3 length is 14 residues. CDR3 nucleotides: TGTGCCAGCAGCTTCAGACTGTTCTACAATGAGCAGTTCTTC. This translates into CASSFRLFYNEQFF.

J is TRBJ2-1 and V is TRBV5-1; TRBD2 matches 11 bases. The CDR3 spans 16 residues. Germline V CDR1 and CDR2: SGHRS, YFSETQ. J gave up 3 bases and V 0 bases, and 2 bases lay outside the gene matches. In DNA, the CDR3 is TGCGCCAGCAGCTTGGATGGGACTAGCGGCTACAATGAGCAGTTCTTC. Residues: CASSLDGTSGYNEQFF.

The CDR3 DNA reads as TGTGCCAGCAAGGGCCGGATCCGGGACAGCTACGAGCAGTACTTC. Protein product: CASKGRIRDSYEQYF. This rearrangement joins TRBV7-3 to TRBJ2-7, with 7 bases lining up with TRBD1. Germline values: CDR1 SGHTA, CDR2 FQGTGA. This CDR3 has 15 residues. Germline trimming cut 7 bases from V and 3 bases from J; bases unmatched to any gene: 12.

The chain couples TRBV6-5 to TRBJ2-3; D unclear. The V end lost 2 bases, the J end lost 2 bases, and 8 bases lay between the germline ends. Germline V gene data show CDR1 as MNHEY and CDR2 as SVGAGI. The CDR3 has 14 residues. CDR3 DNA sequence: TGTGCCAGCAGTTACAACCGGGCCACAGATACGCAGTATTTT. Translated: CASSYNRATDTQYF.

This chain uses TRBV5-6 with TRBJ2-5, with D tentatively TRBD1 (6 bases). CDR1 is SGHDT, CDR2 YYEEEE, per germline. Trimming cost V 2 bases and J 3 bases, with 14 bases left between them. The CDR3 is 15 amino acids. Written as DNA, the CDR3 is TGTGCCAGCAGCTTTATCGACAGGTTGGAAGAGACCCAGTACTTC. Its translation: CASSFIDRLEETQYF.

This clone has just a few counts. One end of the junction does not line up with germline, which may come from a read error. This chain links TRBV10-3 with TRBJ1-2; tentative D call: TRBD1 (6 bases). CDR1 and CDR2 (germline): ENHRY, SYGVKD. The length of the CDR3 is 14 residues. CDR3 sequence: CAIRDVPRGYGYTF. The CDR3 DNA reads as TGTGCCATCCGTGACGTCCCAAGGGGGTATGGCTACACCTTC.

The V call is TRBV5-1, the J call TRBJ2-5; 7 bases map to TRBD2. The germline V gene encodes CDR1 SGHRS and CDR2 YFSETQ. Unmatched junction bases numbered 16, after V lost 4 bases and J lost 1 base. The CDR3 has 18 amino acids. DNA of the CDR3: TGCGCCAGCAGCCCTGGGCTAGCGGCACCTCGGGGCCAAGAGACCCAGTACTTC. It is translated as CASSPGLAAPRGQETQYF.